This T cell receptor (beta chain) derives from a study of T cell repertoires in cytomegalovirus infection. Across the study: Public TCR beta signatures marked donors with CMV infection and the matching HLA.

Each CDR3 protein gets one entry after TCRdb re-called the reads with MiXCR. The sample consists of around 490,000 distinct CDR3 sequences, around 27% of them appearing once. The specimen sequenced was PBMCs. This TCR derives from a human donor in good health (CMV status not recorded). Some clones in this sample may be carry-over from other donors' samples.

CDR3 region: CASSQGLSPLHF. CDR3 nucleotide sequence: TGTGCCAGTTCCCAGGGGCTTTCACCCCTCCACTTT. The chain joins TRBV2 to TRBJ1-6; possibly TRBD1 for D (6 bases). V lost 9 bases to trimming and J lost 9 bases, with 12 bases between them. The CDR3 is made up of 12 amino acids. Germline CDR1 is SNHLY and CDR2 is FYNNEI.